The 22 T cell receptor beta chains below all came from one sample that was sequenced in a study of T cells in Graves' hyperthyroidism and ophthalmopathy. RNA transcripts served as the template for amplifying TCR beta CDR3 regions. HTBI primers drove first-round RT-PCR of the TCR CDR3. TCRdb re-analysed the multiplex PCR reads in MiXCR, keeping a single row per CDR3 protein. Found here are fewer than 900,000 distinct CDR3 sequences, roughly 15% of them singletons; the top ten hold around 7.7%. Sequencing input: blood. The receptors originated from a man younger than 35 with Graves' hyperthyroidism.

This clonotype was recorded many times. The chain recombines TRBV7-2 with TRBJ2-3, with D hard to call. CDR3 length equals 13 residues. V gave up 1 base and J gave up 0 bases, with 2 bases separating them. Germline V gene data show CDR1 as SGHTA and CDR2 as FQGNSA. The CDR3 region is CASSLGSTDTQYF. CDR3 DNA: TGTGCCAGCAGCTTAGGGAGCACAGATACGCAGTATTTT.

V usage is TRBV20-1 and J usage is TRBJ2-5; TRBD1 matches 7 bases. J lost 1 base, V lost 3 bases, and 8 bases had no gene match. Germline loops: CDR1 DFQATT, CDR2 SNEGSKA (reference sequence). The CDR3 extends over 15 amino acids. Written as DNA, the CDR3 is TGCAGTGCTAGTTCCCCGACAGGGCCCCAAGAGACCCAGTACTTC. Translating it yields CSASSPTGPQETQYF.

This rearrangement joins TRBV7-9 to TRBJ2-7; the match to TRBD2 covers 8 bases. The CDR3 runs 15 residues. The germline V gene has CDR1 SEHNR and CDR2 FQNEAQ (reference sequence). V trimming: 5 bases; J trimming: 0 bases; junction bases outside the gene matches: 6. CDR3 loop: CASSPGGSNSYEQYF. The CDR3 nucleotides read TGTGCCAGCAGCCCGGGGGGGAGCAACTCCTACGAGCAGTACTTC. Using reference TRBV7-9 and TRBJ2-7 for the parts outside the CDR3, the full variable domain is DTGVSQNPRHKITKRGQNVTFRCDPISEHNRLYWYRQTLGQGPEFLTYFQNEAQLEKSRLLSDRFSAERPKGSFSTLEIQRTEQGDSAMYLCASSPGGSNSYEQYFGPGTRLTVT.

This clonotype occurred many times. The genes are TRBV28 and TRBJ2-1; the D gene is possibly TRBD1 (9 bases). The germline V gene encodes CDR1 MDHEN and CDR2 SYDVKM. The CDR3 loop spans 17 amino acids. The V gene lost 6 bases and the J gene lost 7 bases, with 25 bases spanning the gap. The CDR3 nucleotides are TGTGCCAGCAGCAGTCCCTTTTCGGGAGGGACAGGGAATGAGCAGTTCTTC. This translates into CASSSPFSGGTGNEQFF. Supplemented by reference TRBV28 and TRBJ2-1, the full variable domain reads DVKVTQSSRYLVKRTGEKVFLECVQDMDHENMFWYRQDPGLGLRLIYFSYDVKMKEKGDIPEGYSVSREKKERFSLILESASTNQTSMYLCASSSPFSGGTGNEQFFGPGTRLTVL.

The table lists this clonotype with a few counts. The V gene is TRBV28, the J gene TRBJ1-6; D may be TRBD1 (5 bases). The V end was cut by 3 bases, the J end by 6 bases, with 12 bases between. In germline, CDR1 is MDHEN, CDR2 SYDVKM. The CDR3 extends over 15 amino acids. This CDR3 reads CASSFRATANSPLHF. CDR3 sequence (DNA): TGTGCCAGCAGTTTTAGAGCGACAGCTAATTCACCCCTCCACTTT.

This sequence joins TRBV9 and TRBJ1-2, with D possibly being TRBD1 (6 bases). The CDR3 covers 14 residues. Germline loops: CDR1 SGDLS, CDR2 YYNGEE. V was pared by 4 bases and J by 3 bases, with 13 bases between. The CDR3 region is CASSPEQGDYGYTF. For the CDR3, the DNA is TGTGCCAGCAGCCCTGAACAGGGTGACTATGGCTACACCTTC.

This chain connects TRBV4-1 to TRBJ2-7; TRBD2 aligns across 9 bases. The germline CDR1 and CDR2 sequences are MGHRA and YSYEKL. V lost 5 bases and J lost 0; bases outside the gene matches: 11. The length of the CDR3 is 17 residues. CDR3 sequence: CASSSRLLAGNSYEQYF. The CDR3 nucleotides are TGCGCCAGCAGCTCCCGTTTGCTAGCGGGAAACTCCTACGAGCAGTACTTC.

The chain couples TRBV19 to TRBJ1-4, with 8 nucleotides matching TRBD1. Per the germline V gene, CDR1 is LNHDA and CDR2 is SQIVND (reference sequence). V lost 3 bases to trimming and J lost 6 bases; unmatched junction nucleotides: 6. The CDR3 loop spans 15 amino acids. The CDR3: CASSIWTGLDEKLFF. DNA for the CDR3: TGTGCCAGTAGTATTTGGACAGGGCTTGATGAAAAACTGTTTTTT.

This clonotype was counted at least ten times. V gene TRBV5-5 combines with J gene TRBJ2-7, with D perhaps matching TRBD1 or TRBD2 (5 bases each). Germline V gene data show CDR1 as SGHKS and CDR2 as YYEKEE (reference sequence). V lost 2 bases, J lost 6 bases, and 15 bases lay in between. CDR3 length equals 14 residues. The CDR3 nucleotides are TGTGCCAGCAGCTTCATCCCCTCGGGACCCGAGCAGTACTTC. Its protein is CASSFIPSGPEQYF.

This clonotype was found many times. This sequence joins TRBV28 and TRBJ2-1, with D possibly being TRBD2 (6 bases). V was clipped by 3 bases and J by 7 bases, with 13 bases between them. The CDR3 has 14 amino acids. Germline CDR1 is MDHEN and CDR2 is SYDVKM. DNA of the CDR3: TGTGCCAGCAGTTTTGGGACTCCTGTGAATGAGCAGTTCTTC. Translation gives CASSFGTPVNEQFF.

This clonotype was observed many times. This CDR3 reads CAISAATGSDNLEQFF. The CDR3 region has the DNA TGTGCCATCAGCGCAGCTACCGGGAGTGACAATTTAGAGCAGTTCTTC. This chain uses TRBV10-3 with TRBJ2-1; TRBD2 is a possible D gene (6 bases). Germline V CDR1 and CDR2: ENHRY, SYGVKD. CDR3 length: 16 amino acids. V was shortened by 6 bases and J by 10 bases, with 25 bases between the two germline ends.

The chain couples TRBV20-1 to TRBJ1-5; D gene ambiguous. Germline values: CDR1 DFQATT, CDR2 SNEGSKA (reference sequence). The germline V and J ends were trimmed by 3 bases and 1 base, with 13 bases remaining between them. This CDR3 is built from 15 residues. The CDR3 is CSARRVGSSNQPQHF. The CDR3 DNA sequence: TGCAGTGCTAGGCGGGTGGGTTCGAGCAATCAGCCCCAGCATTTT.

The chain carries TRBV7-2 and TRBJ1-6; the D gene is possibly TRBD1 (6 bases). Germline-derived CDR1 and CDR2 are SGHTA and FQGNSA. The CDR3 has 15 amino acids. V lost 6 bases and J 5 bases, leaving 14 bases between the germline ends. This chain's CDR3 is CASSRTGSHNSPLHF. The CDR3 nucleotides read TGTGCCAGCAGTCGAACAGGGTCGCATAATTCACCCCTCCACTTT.

The CDR3 sequence is CASSFWFGIHEQYF. DNA for the CDR3: TGTGCCAGCAGCTTTTGGTTCGGGATTCACGAGCAGTACTTC. The chain employs TRBV13 and TRBJ2-7; a possible D gene is TRBD2 (5 bases). Trimming cost V 3 bases and J 5 bases, with 14 bases left between them. This CDR3 is 14 amino acids long. CDR1 and CDR2 from the germline V gene are PRHDT and FYEKMQ (reference sequence). The whole variable domain, filled in from reference TRBV13 and TRBJ2-7, reads AAGVIQSPRHLIKEKRETATLKCYPIPRHDTVYWYQQGPGQDPQFLISFYEKMQSDKGSIPDRFSAQQFSDYHSELNMSSLELGDSALYFCASSFWFGIHEQYFGPGTRLTVT.

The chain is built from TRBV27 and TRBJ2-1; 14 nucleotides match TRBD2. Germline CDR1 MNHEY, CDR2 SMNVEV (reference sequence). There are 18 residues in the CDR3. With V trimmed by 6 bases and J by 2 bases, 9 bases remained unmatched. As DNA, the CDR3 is TGTGCCAGCAGCCAAACCGGGACTAGCGGGAGTCCCTACAATGAGCAGTTCTTC. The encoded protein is CASSQTGTSGSPYNEQFF.

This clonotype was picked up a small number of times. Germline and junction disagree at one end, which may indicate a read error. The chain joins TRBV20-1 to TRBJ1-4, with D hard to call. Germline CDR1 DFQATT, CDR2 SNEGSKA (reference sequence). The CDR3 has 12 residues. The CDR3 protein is CSGKPTNEKLFF. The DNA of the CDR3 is TGCAGCGGGAAGCCAACTAATGAAAAACTATTTTTT.

CDR3: CASSEFWGGNTEAFF. CDR3 DNA: TGTGCCAGCAGTGAATTTTGGGGTGGGAACACTGAAGCTTTCTTT. The chain couples TRBV25-1 to TRBJ1-1; the D is unclear. The CDR3 runs 15 residues. The germline V gene has CDR1 MGHDK and CDR2 SYGVNS. V shed 1 base and J shed 1 base, with 10 bases lying between them.

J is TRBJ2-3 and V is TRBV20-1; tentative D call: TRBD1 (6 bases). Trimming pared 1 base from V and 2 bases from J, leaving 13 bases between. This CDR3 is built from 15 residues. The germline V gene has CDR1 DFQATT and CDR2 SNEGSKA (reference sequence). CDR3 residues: CSARAAGVLTDTQYF. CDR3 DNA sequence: TGCAGTGCTAGAGCCGCAGGGGTTCTCACAGATACGCAGTATTTT.

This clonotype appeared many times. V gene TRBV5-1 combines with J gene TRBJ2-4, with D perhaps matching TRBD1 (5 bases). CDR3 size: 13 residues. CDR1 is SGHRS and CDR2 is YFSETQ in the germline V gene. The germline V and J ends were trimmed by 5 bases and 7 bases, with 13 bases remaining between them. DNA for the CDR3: TGCGCCAGCAGGACAGATCAATTTAACATTCAGTACTTC. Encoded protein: CASRTDQFNIQYF. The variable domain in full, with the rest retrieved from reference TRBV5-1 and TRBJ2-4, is KAGVTQTPRYLIKTRGQQVTLSCSPISGHRSVSWYQQTPGQGLQFLFEYFSETQRNKGNFPGRFSGRQFSNSRSEMNVSTLELGDSALYLCASRTDQFNIQYFGAGTRLSVL.

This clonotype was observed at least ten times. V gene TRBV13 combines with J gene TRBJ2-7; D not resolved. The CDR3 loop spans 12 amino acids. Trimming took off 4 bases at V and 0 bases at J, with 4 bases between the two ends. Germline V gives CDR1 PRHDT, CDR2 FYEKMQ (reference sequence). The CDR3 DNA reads TGTGCCAGCAGCTCCGTCTCCTACGAGCAGTACTTC. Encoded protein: CASSSVSYEQYF. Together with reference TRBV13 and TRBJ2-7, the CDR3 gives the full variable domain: AAGVIQSPRHLIKEKRETATLKCYPIPRHDTVYWYQQGPGQDPQFLISFYEKMQSDKGSIPDRFSAQQFSDYHSELNMSSLELGDSALYFCASSSVSYEQYFGPGTRLTVT.

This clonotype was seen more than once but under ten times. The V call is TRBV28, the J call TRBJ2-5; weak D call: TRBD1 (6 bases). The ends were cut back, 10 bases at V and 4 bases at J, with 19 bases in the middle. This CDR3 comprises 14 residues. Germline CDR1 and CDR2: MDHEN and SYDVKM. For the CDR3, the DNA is TGTGCCACGATGCCTTACGACAGGTCAGAGACCCAGTACTTC. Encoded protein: CATMPYDRSETQYF.

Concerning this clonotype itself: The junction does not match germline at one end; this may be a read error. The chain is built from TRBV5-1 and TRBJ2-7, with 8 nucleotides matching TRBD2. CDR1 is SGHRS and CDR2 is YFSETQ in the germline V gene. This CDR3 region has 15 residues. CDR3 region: CASSLAAGATYEQYF. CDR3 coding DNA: TGTGCCAGCAGCTTGGCAGCGGGAGCAACCTACGAGCAGTACTTC.